These 14 T cell receptor beta chains originate from one sample sequenced in a study of cytomegalovirus exposure and HLA in healthy donors. Some clones are missing from TCRdb's copy, which holds only in-frame ones; the method was immunoSEQ multiplex PCR. Of 150,000 or so clones listed, about 86% are singletons. Sequenced material: PBMCs. Every receptor here comes from a human donor in good health.

The chain combines TRBV7-6 with TRBJ1-1, with a weak D call TRBD1 (6 bases). Trimming removed 0 bases at V and 8 bases at J, with 13 bases between. CDR1 is SGHVS and CDR2 is FNYEAQ in the germline V gene. CDR3 length: 14 amino acids. DNA for the CDR3: TGTGCCAGCAGCTTAGCGGGTCGGACAGACGAAGCTTTCTTT. This translates into CASSLAGRTDEAFF.

This rearrangement joins TRBV15 to TRBJ2-1; D is perhaps TRBD1 (6 bases). V was pared by 5 bases and J by 5 bases, with 10 bases between. In germline, CDR1 is LNHNV, CDR2 YYDKDF (reference sequence). The CDR3 has 13 amino acids. CDR3 nucleotide sequence: TGTGCCACCAGCCCAGAGGGGGACAATGAGCAGTTCTTC. Translated, it gives CATSPEGDNEQFF.

This sequence joins TRBV6-1 and TRBJ1-2; D is unresolved. In germline, CDR1 is MNHNS, CDR2 SASEGT. The CDR3 contains 13 residues. Trimming shortened V by 5 bases and J by 8 bases, and 15 bases separated the two germline ends. The CDR3 loop reads CASSQMRDSGYTF. In DNA, the CDR3 is TGTGCCAGCAGTCAAATGAGGGATAGCGGCTACACCTTC.

CDR3 in amino acids: CASRAGGLLNQYEQYF. The CDR3 DNA sequence: TGTGCCAGCAGGGCAGGGGGCCTTCTAAACCAATACGAGCAGTACTTC. J is TRBJ2-7 and V is TRBV2; the match to TRBD1 covers 8 bases. The V gene's germline CDR1 is SNHLY and CDR2 FYNNEI. This CDR3 comprises 16 residues. Trimming removed 6 bases from V and 4 bases from J; junction bases left unmatched: 14. Using reference TRBV2 and TRBJ2-7 for the parts outside the CDR3, the full variable domain is EPEVTQTPSHQVTQMGQEVILRCVPISNHLYFYWYRQILGQKVEFLVSFYNNEISEKSEIFDDQFSVERPDGSNFTLKIRSTKLEDSAMYFCASRAGGLLNQYEQYFGPGTRLTVT.

This chain links TRBV4-1 with TRBJ2-1; tentative D call: TRBD2 (6 bases). V gave up 1 base and J gave up 8 bases, with 18 bases separating them. The CDR3 is made up of 16 amino acids. Per germline, CDR1 MGHRA and CDR2 YSYEKL. The CDR3 coding sequence is TGCGCCAGCAGCCAAGGCCCCACGGGAGTAGGGGATGAGCAGTTCTTC. Translated, it gives CASSQGPTGVGDEQFF.

The CDR3: CASSPVPQGKQPQHF. In DNA form, the CDR3 reads TGTGCCAGTAGCCCGGTACCTCAGGGGAAGCAGCCCCAGCATTTT. The chain has TRBV19 and TRBJ1-5, with D perhaps matching TRBD1 (6 bases). Trimming pared 6 bases from V and 7 bases from J, leaving 19 bases between. This CDR3 contains 15 residues. The germline gives CDR1 LNHDA, CDR2 SQIVND (reference sequence).

The gene calls are TRBV18 and TRBJ1-4; unclear D gene. Trimming cost V 4 bases and J 8 bases, with 8 bases left between them. Germline V gene data show CDR1 as KGHSH and CDR2 as LQKENI. The CDR3 is 12 amino acids. The CDR3: CASSLPGEKLFF. CDR3 in DNA: TGTGCCAGCTCACTTCCGGGAGAAAAACTGTTTTTT.

This clone came up a few times. The CDR3, as DNA: TGTGCCAGCAAGAGGAATCGCGATAACACTGAAGCTTTCTTT. The encoded protein is CASKRNRDNTEAFF. The rearrangement joins TRBV6-1 to TRBJ1-1, with D uncertain. The CDR3 has 14 amino acids. Looked up from germline, CDR1 is MNHNS and CDR2 is SASEGT. V lost 7 bases and J lost 2, with 14 bases in between.

The chain has TRBV7-2 and TRBJ1-5; unclear D gene. The CDR3 has 13 residues. Germline lookup yields CDR1 SGHTA and CDR2 FQGNSA. V lost 6 bases, J lost 2 bases, and 8 bases lay in between. The CDR3 DNA follows: TGTGCCAGCAGTCGCATAGGCAATCAGCCCCAGCATTTT. Translation gives CASSRIGNQPQHF.

This chain links TRBV27 with TRBJ1-2, with TRBD1 identical over 9 bases. The CDR3 has 14 amino acids. Germline CDR1 reads MNHEY; CDR2 reads SMNVEV (reference sequence). Losses at the gene ends were 6 bases for V and 6 bases for J; bases not matched to a gene: 8. The CDR3 sequence: CASRSQGAYNGYTF. In nucleotides, the CDR3 is TGTGCCAGCAGGTCACAGGGGGCTTATAATGGCTACACCTTC.

This clone was detected only once. This chain uses TRBV7-3 with TRBJ2-5; TRBD2 matches 10 bases. Germline V gene data show CDR1 as SGHTA and CDR2 as FQGTGA. Unmatched junction bases numbered 4, after V lost 2 bases and J lost 4 bases. This CDR3 contains 15 residues. The CDR3 coding sequence is TGTGCCAGCAGCTTATCTAGCGGGAGAACAGAGACCCAGTACTTC. Translation gives CASSLSSGRTETQYF.

The CDR3 DNA reads as TGTGCCAGCAGCCCCTTCGGAGGTCCGGAGCAGTTCTTC. It yields the protein CASSPFGGPEQFF. The chain couples TRBV9 to TRBJ2-1, with D tentatively TRBD2 (5 bases). Trimming removed 4 bases at V and 10 bases at J, with 15 bases between. CDR3 length: 13 amino acids. Germline V lookup: CDR1 SGDLS, CDR2 YYNGEE.

The V and J genes are TRBV11-1 and TRBJ2-7; 9 nucleotides line up with TRBD2. CDR1 and CDR2 from the germline V gene are SGHAT and FQDESV (reference sequence). The ends lost 2 bases at V and 5 bases at J; junction bases unmatched: 10. This CDR3 is built from 16 residues. CDR3 loop: CASSLNRGRAENEQYF. CDR3 nucleotide sequence: TGTGCCAGCAGCTTAAATCGCGGGAGGGCCGAGAACGAGCAGTACTTC.

This clone is a singleton in its sample. V gene TRBV19 combines with J gene TRBJ2-3, with D perhaps matching TRBD2 (6 bases). The V and J ends lost 3 bases and 8 bases respectively, with 15 bases between them. This CDR3 spans 14 amino acids. Germline V gene data show CDR1 as LNHDA and CDR2 as SQIVND (reference sequence). The CDR3 DNA reads TGTGCCAGTAGTATCCCCTCTAGCGCGGCTACGCAGTATTTT. Translation: CASSIPSSAATQYF.